These T cell receptor beta chains were read from a single sample in a study of blood T cell repertoires in COVID-19. Profiling relied on immunoSEQ multiplex PCR, and the TCRdb table lists in-frame clones only, not all of them. This table has 55,000 to 80,000 clones, roughly 83% appearing once. The sample consisted of peripheral blood. The receptors come from a man between 65 and 85 years old with acute or convalescent COVID-19. Each CDR3 is given without its conserved first and last residue.

>TRBJ2-3|TRBV3-1/TRBV3-2
ASTEELSFSTDTQY
>TRBJ2-1|TRBV7-2
ASSFSPGQTYNEQF
>TRBJ1-5|TRBV6-1
ASSEGRGPQPQH
>TRBJ1-5|TRBV3-1/TRBV3-2
ASSQDVGPQH
>TRBJ2-1|TRBV11-2
ASSPAVLAGGFDEQF
>TRBJ2-5|TRBV4-2
ASSLDSQTQY
>TRBJ1-4|TRBV15
ATSRDRGGRGNEKLF
>TRBJ2-7|TRBV5-1
ASSQTSGRYEQY
>TRBJ2-7|TRBV5-1
ASRSTGGSGEQY
>TRBJ2-2|TRBV30
AWPGTNTGELF
>TRBJ2-2|TRBV5-4
ASSSPSGRNGPGELF
>TRBJ2-1|TRBV11-3
ASSHGLAGGVNEQF
>TRBJ1-4|TRBV2
ASSDRFEKLF
>TRBJ1-1|TRBV14
ASSLRQGENTEAF
>TRBJ2-3|TRBV5-1
ASSSSGTTDTQY
>TRBJ2-3|TRBV29-1
PRGRTDTQY
>TRBJ2-7|TRBV4-1
ASSQDQNRGSYEQY
>TRBJ2-2|TRBV7-3
ASSQGGTGELF
>TRBJ2-3|TRBV9
ASSVGPGGVADTQY
>TRBJ2-3|TRBV25-1
ASSATGGGTDTQY
>TRBJ2-5|TRBV5-1
ASSPGLAYEETQY
>TRBJ1-1|TRBV5-1
ASRASQGVAEAF
>TRBJ2-7|TRBV18
ASSQQRPRTGSEQY
>TRBJ2-7|TRBV2
ASSGTGGNEQY
>TRBJ2-2|TRBV19
ASSIPGGELF
>TRBJ2-7|TRBV6-6
ASSPGQGATYEQY
>TRBJ1-2|TRBV27
ASSSTGAYSNYGYT
>TRBJ2-2|TRBV2
ASTGVITGELF
>TRBJ2-2|TRBV28
ASLRRGGELF
>TRBJ2-1|TRBV4-3
ASSQDPSLAGGPGEQF
>TRBJ1-2|TRBV7-9
ASSLVLGQNYGYT
>TRBJ2-1|TRBV5-1
ASSGPGLAGGSSYNEQF
>TRBJ1-4|TRBV30
AYQKSGAANEKLF
>TRBJ2-1|TRBV20-1
SASTSGHNEQF
>TRBJ2-1|TRBV19
ASKVGQGNEQF
>TRBJ2-1|TRBV30
ACLGGPSSYNEQF